These 11 T cell receptor beta chains were all obtained from the same sample, sequenced in a study of blood T cell repertoires in COVID-19 (dated by TCRdb to 2018 to 2021). Library preparation used the immunoSEQ multiplex PCR assay. The immuneACCESS repertoire file appears here via TCRdb, limited to in-frame rearrangements. These files lack a portion of the clones; in checked studies, under half of the deficit traces to unresolved V genes, and the cause of the others is not known. In this sample the table shows about 400,000 clones, roughly 90% of which occur a single time. The top ten clonotypes cover approximately 1.2% of the sample. Sequenced: peripheral blood. These receptors all come from a man aged 35 to 55 with acute or convalescent COVID-19.

V gene TRBV7-3 combines with J gene TRBJ2-1; 7 positions match TRBD2. This CDR3 is 16 amino acids long. Germline CDR1 and CDR2: SGHTA and FQGTGA. Trimming cost V 1 base and J 0 bases; bases outside gene matches: 3. CDR3 bases: TGTGCCAGCAGCTTAATGGGGGGGAGCTCCTACAATGAGCAGTTCTTC. It translates to CASSLMGGSSYNEQFF.

The genes are TRBV25-1 and TRBJ1-2; 7 bases match TRBD1. Germline V gives CDR1 MGHDK, CDR2 SYGVNS. V lost 2 bases and J lost 8; bases outside the gene matches: 11. The CDR3 is 15 residues long. The CDR3 bases are TGTGCCAGCAGTGAAGATCTTACAGGGGCCTTAGGCTACACCTTC. It is translated as CASSEDLTGALGYTF.

About this clone itself: The sample holds other DNA sequences that translate to the same CDR3. The V gene is TRBV9, the J gene TRBJ1-4; 9 positions agree with TRBD1. V lost 0 bases to trimming and J lost 6 bases; unmatched junction nucleotides: 0. CDR3 length equals 14 residues. CDR1 is SGDLS and CDR2 is YYNGEE in the germline V gene. The CDR3 DNA is TGTGCCAGCAGCGTAGGGACAGGGGATGAAAAACTGTTTTTT. This codes for CASSVGTGDEKLFF.

This rearrangement joins TRBV28 to TRBJ1-1; TRBD1 aligns across 7 bases. Germline loops: CDR1 MDHEN, CDR2 SYDVKM. V shed 5 bases and J 5 bases; nucleotides not matched to a gene: 8. CDR3 length: 14 amino acids. CDR3 nucleotide sequence: TGTGCCAGCAGTCACCTACAGGGGCGGACTGAAGCTTTCTTT. This sequence encodes CASSHLQGRTEAFF.

The chain uses TRBV27 and TRBJ2-2, with 7 bases aligning to TRBD2. The junction had 4 bases not matched to a gene; V was cut back by 2 bases and J by 4 bases. The CDR3 runs to 15 residues. Germline loops: CDR1 MNHEY, CDR2 SMNVEV (reference sequence). The CDR3 region has the DNA TGTGCCAGCAGTTTACTAGCGGTACTCACCGGGGAGCTGTTTTTT. Its protein product is CASSLLAVLTGELFF.

J is TRBJ2-3 and V is TRBV28; the D is unclear. The V gene's germline CDR1 is MDHEN and CDR2 SYDVKM. The CDR3 contains 12 residues. Trimming removed 6 bases from V and 2 bases from J, with 6 bases in between. The CDR3 loop is CASRTPTDTQYF. The CDR3 DNA reads TGTGCCAGCAGGACACCCACAGATACGCAGTATTTT.

This rearrangement joins TRBV19 to TRBJ1-6; no reliable D call. V lost 5 bases and J lost 7, with 12 bases in between. The CDR3 contains 14 residues. Per the germline V gene, CDR1 is LNHDA and CDR2 is SQIVND (reference sequence). The CDR3 protein is CASSFLRGNSPLHF. The CDR3, as DNA: TGTGCCAGTAGTTTTCTGAGAGGCAATTCACCCCTCCACTTT.

The rearrangement links TRBV9 to TRBJ2-3; D is unclear. The germline V and J ends were trimmed by 2 bases and 2 bases, with 12 bases remaining between them. This CDR3 has 15 residues. Germline CDR1 SGDLS, CDR2 YYNGEE. The chain's CDR3 is CASSVFYRHTDTQYF. CDR3 sequence (DNA): TGTGCCAGCAGCGTTTTCTACAGACACACAGATACGCAGTATTTT.

This clone is a singleton in its sample. The chain links TRBV28 to TRBJ2-7; maybe TRBD1 (5 bases). Germline assignment: CDR1 MDHEN and CDR2 SYDVKM. The V end was cut by 6 bases, the J end by 0 bases, with 12 bases between. There are 14 residues in the CDR3. This CDR3 is CASRRRGTSYEQYF. The CDR3 DNA follows: TGTGCCAGCAGGAGAAGGGGAACCTCCTACGAGCAGTACTTC.

The chain recombines TRBV19 with TRBJ2-7; D unclear. This CDR3 has 13 amino acids. Germline loops: CDR1 LNHDA, CDR2 SQIVND (reference sequence). V lost 1 base and J 2 bases, leaving 6 bases between the germline ends. Here the CDR3 reads CASSIGGTYEQYF. CDR3 in DNA: TGTGCCAGTAGTATAGGAGGAACCTACGAGCAGTACTTC.

The chain combines TRBV7-3 with TRBJ2-2, with a possible D match to TRBD1 (5 bases). The germline V gene encodes CDR1 SGHTA and CDR2 FQGTGA. V lost 7 bases and J lost 4, with 13 bases in between. This CDR3 comprises 14 residues. CDR3: CASKAGATTGELFF. DNA for the CDR3: TGTGCCAGCAAGGCTGGGGCTACCACCGGGGAGCTGTTTTTT.